The 17 T cell receptor beta chains listed next were all sequenced from one sample in a study of CD8+ T cells in alopecia areata. RNA extraction and reverse transcription yielded cDNA as sequencing template. The assay was immunoSEQ multiplex PCR, and TCRdb's table has in-frame clones only and misses some. The data contain about 120,000 clones, about 60% of them singletons. The sample was CD4+ T cells sorted from blood. These receptor sequences come from a human donor in good health.

This sequence joins TRBV25-1 and TRBJ2-5; D remains unclear. The CDR3 length is 11 residues. V lost 4 bases to trimming and J lost 5 bases, with 5 bases between them. The germline V gene encodes CDR1 MGHDK and CDR2 SYGVNS. The CDR3 nucleotides read TGTGCCAGCAGTGGAGGTGAGACCCAGTACTTC. It specifies CASSGGETQYF.

The V and J genes are TRBV30 and TRBJ2-5; D is unclear. With 0 bases removed from V and 5 bases from J, the gap between germline ends came to 10 bases. The CDR3 is made up of 13 amino acids. Germline CDR1 is GTSNPN and CDR2 is SVGIG (reference sequence). The CDR3 DNA is TGTGCCTGGAGTGTGGGTCAGACGGAGACCCAGTACTTC. Its translation: CAWSVGQTETQYF.

The gene calls are TRBV29-1 and TRBJ2-3; 12 bases are shared with TRBD2. This CDR3 has 19 residues. Losses at the gene ends were 1 base for V and 4 bases for J; bases not matched to a gene: 15. Germline values: CDR1 SQVTM, CDR2 ANQGSEA. The DNA for the CDR3 is TGCAGCGTTGAAGTAAGGGGAGTGGCTAGCGGGGGGGCCTCAGATACGCAGTATTTT. Translation gives CSVEVRGVASGGASDTQYF.

This rearrangement joins TRBV30 to TRBJ1-1; D unclear. CDR1 is GTSNPN, CDR2 SVGIG, per germline (reference sequence). This CDR3 has 14 amino acids. Between the trimmed V and J ends, which lost 4 bases and 4 bases, there was a span of 16 bases. The CDR3: CAWNDIGRFTEAFF. The DNA for the CDR3 is TGTGCCTGGAATGACATAGGCCGATTCACTGAAGCTTTCTTT.

This chain connects TRBV29-1 to TRBJ2-7; D is unclear. The CDR3 has 12 amino acids. V lost 4 bases and J 1 base, leaving 8 bases between the germline ends. CDR1 is SQVTM and CDR2 is ANQGSEA in the germline V gene. CDR3 sequence: CSVVLESYEQYF. The CDR3 DNA reads as TGCAGCGTTGTACTTGAGTCCTACGAGCAGTACTTC.

The J gene is TRBJ2-3, the V gene TRBV4-1; 8 nucleotides agree with TRBD2. The CDR3 sequence is 16 residues long. With 4 bases clipped from V and 2 bases from J, the junction kept 8 bases outside the gene matches. Germline V CDR1 and CDR2: MGHRA, YSYEKL. Written as DNA, the CDR3 is TGCGCCAGCAGCCTCACTAGCGGAGCAACCACAGATACGCAGTATTTT. Translated, it gives CASSLTSGATTDTQYF.

This chain uses TRBV4-1 with TRBJ2-7, with 10 bases fitting TRBD1. V lost 1 base, J lost 4 bases, and 4 bases stayed unmatched. Germline lookup yields CDR1 MGHRA and CDR2 YSYEKL. CDR3 length: 15 amino acids. The CDR3 DNA is TGCGCCAGCAGCCAAGTGGGACAGGGGATTTACGAGCAGTACTTC. As protein: CASSQVGQGIYEQYF.

This chain links TRBV30 with TRBJ2-1, with D hard to call. The ends were cut back, 7 bases at V and 3 bases at J, with 7 bases in the middle. Germline V gene sequence: CDR1 GTSNPN, CDR2 SVGIG (reference sequence). The length of the CDR3 is 11 residues. The CDR3 region has the DNA TGTGCCTCCCGCCACTACAATGAGCAGTTCTTC. It encodes CASRHYNEQFF.

The chain links TRBV6-1 to TRBJ2-7; D might be TRBD2 (6 bases). Germline values: CDR1 MNHNS, CDR2 SASEGT. Trimming shortened V by 4 bases and J by 3 bases, and 10 bases separated the two germline ends. The CDR3 spans 13 residues. The DNA of the CDR3 is TGTGCCAGCAGTGTAACGGGACTCTACGAGCAGTACTTC. This gives the protein CASSVTGLYEQYF.

This clone was observed once. The rearrangement joins TRBV29-1 to TRBJ2-5; D could derive from TRBD1 or TRBD2 (6 bases each). The CDR3 runs 12 residues. Germline CDR1 and CDR2: SQVTM and ANQGSEA. V shed 6 bases and J shed 5 bases, with 13 bases lying between them. Here the CDR3 reads CSVKGGGETQYF. The CDR3 bases are TGCAGCGTGAAAGGGGGAGGTGAGACCCAGTACTTC.

To note about this clone: The sample contains more than one DNA sequence encoding this CDR3. The chain recombines TRBV30 with TRBJ1-2, with D unclear. Trimming shortened V by 1 base and J by 2 bases, and 5 bases separated the two germline ends. CDR1 is GTSNPN, CDR2 SVGIG, per germline (reference sequence). The CDR3 covers 12 residues. The CDR3 reads CAWSGTNYGYTF. The CDR3 region has the DNA TGTGCCTGGAGTGGGACCAACTATGGCTACACCTTC. The full variable domain, its missing parts supplied by reference TRBV30 and TRBJ1-2, is SQTIHQWPATLVQPVGSPLSLECTVEGTSNPNLYWYRQAAGRGLQLLFYSVGIGQISSEVPQNLSASRPQDRQFILSSKKLLLSDSGFYLCAWSGTNYGYTFGSGTRLTVV.

This clone was seen only once. The chain has TRBV7-8 and TRBJ1-2; D is undetermined. This CDR3 region has 13 residues. Germline lookup yields CDR1 SGHVS and CDR2 FQNEAQ. V dropped 5 bases and J dropped 3 bases, with 10 bases sitting between them. CDR3 DNA sequence: TGTGCCAGCAGCCCTCAAGAGGACTATGGCTACACCTTC. This gives the protein CASSPQEDYGYTF.

This clone was recorded only once. Other DNA sequences in this specimen translate into the identical CDR3. The chain couples TRBV30 to TRBJ2-1; D gene unclear. V dropped 4 bases and J dropped 6 bases, with 7 bases sitting between them. Per the germline V gene, CDR1 is GTSNPN and CDR2 is SVGIG (reference sequence). This CDR3 is 11 amino acids long. The DNA for the CDR3 is TGTGCCTGGACAGGAAGCAATGAGCAGTTCTTC. It yields the protein CAWTGSNEQFF.

The chain uses TRBV19 and TRBJ1-6, with 9 bases lining up with TRBD1. V lost 4 bases to trimming and J lost 10 bases; unmatched junction nucleotides: 5. The CDR3 consists of 14 residues. Germline V gene sequence: CDR1 LNHDA, CDR2 SQIVND (reference sequence). The CDR3 sequence: CASSTWDRVSPLHF. In DNA, the CDR3 is TGTGCCAGTAGTACCTGGGACAGGGTCTCACCCCTCCACTTT.

This rearrangement joins TRBV5-1 to TRBJ1-2; D is possibly TRBD1 (6 bases). The CDR3 contains 13 residues. Per germline, CDR1 SGHRS and CDR2 YFSETQ. Deletions cut 0 bases from V and 7 bases from J, with 10 bases between. The CDR3 DNA reads TGCGCCAGCAGCTTGGCAGGGGATCGTGGCTACACCTTC. This sequence encodes CASSLAGDRGYTF.

This clone is a singleton in its sample. The chain combines TRBV30 with TRBJ1-2, with D possibly being TRBD1 (5 bases). CDR1 is GTSNPN and CDR2 is SVGIG in the germline V gene (reference sequence). Between the trimmed V and J ends, which lost 5 bases and 2 bases, there was a span of 9 bases. This CDR3 is built from 12 residues. The CDR3 bases are TGTGCCTGGTATCGGGGGAACTATGGCTACACCTTC. This gives the protein CAWYRGNYGYTF.

The J gene is TRBJ1-4, the V gene TRBV30; a possible D gene is TRBD1 (5 bases). V lost 6 bases, J lost 8 bases, and 16 bases lay in between. The CDR3 runs 13 residues. CDR1 GTSNPN and CDR2 SVGIG come from the germline V gene (reference sequence). The CDR3 nucleotides are TGTGCCTGCGCAAGTCAGGGAGTCGAAAAACTGTTTTTT. As protein: CACASQGVEKLFF. Complete variable domain (other parts from reference TRBV30 and TRBJ1-4): SQTIHQWPATLVQPVGSPLSLECTVEGTSNPNLYWYRQAAGRGLQLLFYSVGIGQISSEVPQNLSASRPQDRQFILSSKKLLLSDSGFYLCACASQGVEKLFFGSGTQLSVL.